Reported below is one TCR beta chain. Its target is not known. These data are taken from a study of T cell repertoires in cytomegalovirus infection. This CDR3 region has 14 residues. The junction had 3 bases not matched to a gene; V was cut back by 3 bases and J by 3 bases. The germline V gene has CDR1 ENHRY and CDR2 SYGVKD. TCRdb used MiXCR to reprocess the reads, holding one entry per CDR3 protein. The sample consists of nearly 700,000 distinct CDR3 sequences, around a third of them appearing once. The V gene is TRBV10-3, the J gene TRBJ2-5; 8 bases fit TRBD1. This specimen was cultured PBMCs, taken from culture after CMV antigen stimulation. The TCR sequence derives from a human donor in good health (CMV status not recorded). Some clones in this sample may be carry-over from other donors' samples. The CDR3 protein is CAISDSTGEETQYF. The CDR3 nucleotides are TGTGCCATCAGTGACTCGACAGGGGAAGAGACCCAGTACTTC.